A single sample gave rise to the 28 T cell receptor beta chains below, sequenced in a study of shared clonotypes between healthy human individuals. Sequenced by immunoSEQ multiplex PCR; TCRdb stores in-frame clones only, minus some. This sample has 300,000 to 400,000 clones, with 80% to 90% found just once. Sequenced sample: memory CD8+ T cells sorted from blood. Subset in this sample: CD45RO+ cells pooled with CCR7-negative TemRA cells. These receptors were obtained from a man between 18 and 35 years old in good health.

CDR3 in DNA: TGTGCCAGCAGCTTGGCAACAGGGGATGTGGCAGATACGCAGTATTTT. Its translation: CASSLATGDVADTQYF. The rearrangement uses TRBV7-9 and TRBJ2-3, with TRBD1 matching over 7 bases. The junction had 10 bases not matched to a gene; V was cut back by 3 bases and J by 4 bases. Per the germline V gene, CDR1 is SEHNR and CDR2 is FQNEAQ (reference sequence). The CDR3 loop spans 16 amino acids.

The V gene is TRBV28, the J gene TRBJ2-3; 8 bases fit TRBD1. V shed 4 bases and J 0 bases; nucleotides not matched to a gene: 6. In germline, CDR1 is MDHEN, CDR2 SYDVKM. The CDR3 is 16 amino acids. CDR3 nucleotides: TGTGCCAGCAGTTCCGGACAGGGTTGGAGCACAGATACGCAGTATTTT. Protein sequence: CASSSGQGWSTDTQYF.

The V call is TRBV7-9, the J call TRBJ1-2, with D unresolved. The CDR3 has 13 amino acids. The V end lost 5 bases, the J end lost 1 base, and 8 bases lay between the germline ends. CDR1 and CDR2 from the germline V gene are SEHNR and FQNEAQ (reference sequence). CDR3 sequence: CASSTGINYGYTF. In DNA form, the CDR3 reads TGTGCCAGCAGCACCGGGATTAACTATGGCTACACCTTC.

The chain links TRBV29-1 to TRBJ2-1; the D gene is possibly TRBD1 (5 bases). The germline V gene encodes CDR1 SQVTM and CDR2 ANQGSEA. This CDR3 is built from 11 residues. Trimming took 3 bases from V and 10 from J, leaving 10 bases between them. In DNA form, the CDR3 reads TGCAGCGTTGAGCGGCAGGGCGAGCAGTTCTTC. Translation gives CSVERQGEQFF.

J is TRBJ1-1 and V is TRBV14; 8 nucleotides agree with TRBD1. Germline V gene lookup returns CDR1 SGHDN and CDR2 FVKESK. With V trimmed by 1 base and J by 4 bases, 8 bases remained unmatched. This CDR3 is built from 16 residues. The CDR3 here is CASSQVPQGAGTEAFF. The CDR3 bases are TGTGCCAGCAGCCAAGTTCCCCAGGGGGCGGGCACTGAAGCTTTCTTT.

A word on this clone: A read error may explain this, as a much larger clone is one base away. The chain couples TRBV11-2 to TRBJ2-5, with no clear D. In germline, CDR1 is SGHAT, CDR2 FQNNGV. CDR3 length equals 12 residues. V dropped 5 bases and J dropped 0 bases, with 4 bases sitting between them. The CDR3 reads CASSRDQETQYF. CDR3 nucleotides: TGTGCCAGCAGCCGGGACCAAGAGACCCAGTACTTC.

J is TRBJ2-5 and V is TRBV2, with D possibly TRBD2 on 5 matching bases. CDR1 is SNHLY and CDR2 is FYNNEI in the germline V gene. Deletions cut 7 bases from V and 3 bases from J, with 6 bases between. This CDR3 spans 11 amino acids. CDR3 loop: CASTGEETQYF. The CDR3, as DNA: TGTGCCAGCACCGGGGAAGAGACCCAGTACTTC.

The chain combines TRBV7-9 with TRBJ2-1; D is possibly TRBD2 (6 bases). The CDR3 loop spans 14 amino acids. CDR1 is SEHNR and CDR2 is FQNEAQ in the germline V gene (reference sequence). Trimming cost V 2 bases and J 4 bases, with 9 bases left between them. This chain's CDR3 is CASSLSGVYNEQFF. DNA for the CDR3: TGTGCCAGCAGCTTATCGGGGGTATACAATGAGCAGTTCTTC.

The DNA of the CDR3 is TGTGCCAGCAGCCCGACAGGGGTGCATGGCTACACCTTC. Amino acids: CASSPTGVHGYTF. V and J are TRBV5-4 and TRBJ1-2, with 8 positions matching TRBD1. Looked up from germline, CDR1 is SGHNT and CDR2 is YYREEE (reference sequence). V lost 4 bases and J lost 6; bases outside the gene matches: 5. The CDR3 runs to 13 residues.

The chain recombines TRBV5-6 with TRBJ1-5; D is perhaps TRBD1 (5 bases). The ends were cut back, 2 bases at V and 3 bases at J, with 12 bases in the middle. Germline-derived CDR1 and CDR2 are SGHDT and YYEEEE. The CDR3 contains 15 residues. CDR3 protein: CASSFNGAINQPQHF. The CDR3 DNA reads as TGTGCCAGCAGCTTTAACGGGGCCATCAATCAGCCCCAGCATTTT.

The chain combines TRBV7-9 with TRBJ2-3; 7 bases are shared with TRBD1. Germline V gene sequence: CDR1 SEHNR, CDR2 FQNEAQ (reference sequence). The junction had 14 bases not matched to a gene; V was cut back by 3 bases and J by 2 bases. The CDR3 runs 18 residues. The CDR3 DNA sequence: TGTGCCAGCAGCTTGGTTTACAGGGGTCGGTTAGACACAGATACGCAGTATTTT. Amino acids: CASSLVYRGRLDTDTQYF.

This clone was counted a few times. Within the sample, other DNA sequences also encode this same CDR3. The rearrangement uses TRBV4-1 and TRBJ2-7, with 8 bases matching TRBD1. With 1 base clipped from V and 4 bases from J, the junction kept 6 bases outside the gene matches. The CDR3 is 15 amino acids. In germline, CDR1 is MGHRA, CDR2 YSYEKL. The CDR3 spells CASSQVGTGEYEQYF. The CDR3 nucleotides are TGCGCCAGCAGCCAAGTCGGGACAGGAGAATACGAGCAGTACTTC.

In this sample, this clone turned up once. The V and J genes are TRBV5-4 and TRBJ1-6; D perhaps matches TRBD1 (5 bases). The CDR3 covers 16 residues. Germline V gene data show CDR1 as SGHNT and CDR2 as YYREEE (reference sequence). V was pared by 2 bases and J by 6 bases, with 15 bases between. The DNA of the CDR3 is TGTGCCAGCAGCTTAGGCCGGGACCGGATTAATTCACCCCTCCACTTT. Translation: CASSLGRDRINSPLHF.

The rearrangement uses TRBV7-9 and TRBJ2-7; D is unclear. V shed 2 bases and J shed 0 bases, with 11 bases lying between them. The CDR3 sequence is 15 residues long. Germline CDR1 and CDR2: SEHNR and FQNEAQ (reference sequence). This CDR3 reads CASSLLPPYSYEQYF. The CDR3 DNA sequence: TGTGCCAGCAGCTTATTACCCCCTTACTCCTACGAGCAGTACTTC.

Comment on this clone: Given a far larger clone just one base away, this is likely a sequencing read error. The same CDR3 also results from other DNA sequences found in this sample. The CDR3 sequence is CASSPDRGYEQYF. CDR3 nucleotide sequence: TGTGCCAGCAGCCCGGACAGGGGCTACGAGCAGTACTTC. The chain has TRBV7-8 and TRBJ2-7; 9 nucleotides agree with TRBD1. Germline-derived CDR1 and CDR2 are SGHVS and FQNEAQ. This CDR3 has 13 residues. Trimming cost V 5 bases and J 3 bases; bases outside gene matches: 2.

This clone was seen repeatedly, ten times or more. The rearrangement joins TRBV11-2 to TRBJ2-3; either TRBD1 or TRBD2 may fit D (5 bases each). CDR3 length: 16 amino acids. Trimming pared 5 bases from V and 0 bases from J, leaving 15 bases between. Germline values: CDR1 SGHAT, CDR2 FQNNGV. The DNA of the CDR3 is TGTGCCAGCAGCCCCGCCGGGACGCCTAGCACAGATACGCAGTATTTT. Its protein is CASSPAGTPSTDTQYF.

The chain combines TRBV7-8 with TRBJ2-7; D may be TRBD1 (6 bases). This CDR3 contains 13 residues. CDR1 is SGHVS, CDR2 FQNEAQ, per germline. V was trimmed by 1 base and J by 2 bases, leaving 6 bases between them. Written as DNA, the CDR3 is TGTGCCAGCAGCTTAGACAGGGCCTACGAGCAGTACTTC. Translated: CASSLDRAYEQYF.

This chain links TRBV4-1 with TRBJ2-7; D may match TRBD1 or TRBD2 (5 bases each). The CDR3 sequence is 14 residues long. Germline CDR1 and CDR2: MGHRA and YSYEKL. V lost 3 bases and J 0 bases, leaving 9 bases between the germline ends. The DNA of the CDR3 is TGCGCCAGCAGCCATCGGGACGGCTCCTACGAGCAGTACTTC. Amino acid sequence: CASSHRDGSYEQYF.

CDR3 sequence: CASSLSWRRANTDTQYF. CDR3 in DNA: TGTGCCAGCAGCTTATCTTGGCGGAGGGCCAACACAGATACGCAGTATTTT. This chain uses TRBV7-8 with TRBJ2-3, with a possible D match to TRBD2 (6 bases). The germline CDR1 and CDR2 sequences are SGHVS and FQNEAQ. CDR3 length equals 17 residues. V was trimmed by 2 bases and J by 2 bases, leaving 17 bases between them.

This sequence joins TRBV10-2 and TRBJ1-5, with 7 positions matching TRBD1. The CDR3 is made up of 16 amino acids. The V gene end was trimmed by 0 bases and the J gene end by 2 bases; junction bases not matched to a gene: 4. Germline-derived CDR1 and CDR2 are WSHSY and SAAADI. The CDR3 coding sequence is TGCGCCAGCAGTGAGTCAACAGGGGTGGGCAATCAGCCCCAGCATTTT. This encodes CASSESTGVGNQPQHF.

This clone appeared a few times. The chain is built from TRBV4-1 and TRBJ2-1, with no clear D. Trimming took 3 bases from V and 6 from J, leaving 0 bases between them. Germline V gives CDR1 MGHRA, CDR2 YSYEKL. This CDR3 spans 10 amino acids. The CDR3 DNA is TGCGCCAGCAGCCACAATGAGCAGTTCTTC. Residues: CASSHNEQFF.

The rearrangement joins TRBV2 to TRBJ2-3; a possible D gene is TRBD2 (6 bases). V was cut by 8 bases and J by 0 bases, with 15 bases left in between. The CDR3 length is 15 residues. Germline V gene lookup returns CDR1 SNHLY and CDR2 FYNNEI. CDR3 residues: CASAEEGYSTDTQYF. The DNA of the CDR3 is TGTGCCAGCGCCGAGGAGGGGTATAGCACAGATACGCAGTATTTT.

The rearrangement links TRBV28 to TRBJ1-5; 8 positions agree with TRBD1. This CDR3 contains 15 residues. The junction had 9 bases not matched to a gene; V was cut back by 5 bases and J by 6 bases. Germline lookup yields CDR1 MDHEN and CDR2 SYDVKM. The CDR3 nucleotides read TGTGCCAGCAGTGCCCTCGAGACAGGGGCTCAGCCCCAGCATTTT. This gives the protein CASSALETGAQPQHF.

This chain links TRBV4-3 with TRBJ1-2; D uncertain. The CDR3 has 13 residues. Germline lookup yields CDR1 LGHNA and CDR2 YSLEER. The germline V and J ends were trimmed by 1 base and 4 bases, with 7 bases remaining between them. The CDR3 DNA is TGCGCCAGCAGCCAAGTAGGTTTCTATGGCTACACCTTC. Its translation is CASSQVGFYGYTF.

The J gene is TRBJ2-1, the V gene TRBV6-6; 8 positions agree with TRBD2. V trimming: 2 bases; J trimming: 8 bases; junction bases outside the gene matches: 8. Germline V gene lookup returns CDR1 MNHNY and CDR2 SVGAGI (reference sequence). The CDR3 has 15 residues. CDR3 sequence: CASSYGTSTVDEQFF. The DNA of the CDR3 is TGTGCCAGCAGTTACGGGACTAGTACCGTGGATGAGCAGTTCTTC.

The chain recombines TRBV7-9 with TRBJ2-4; 8 bases match TRBD1. Losses at the gene ends were 4 bases for V and 0 bases for J; bases not matched to a gene: 14. Per germline, CDR1 SEHNR and CDR2 FQNEAQ (reference sequence). This CDR3 is 19 amino acids long. CDR3 loop: CASSSPDRDEGLAKNIQYF. DNA of the CDR3: TGTGCCAGCAGCTCACCGGACAGGGACGAGGGCCTAGCCAAAAACATTCAGTACTTC.

The rearrangement links TRBV10-1 to TRBJ1-6, with D uncertain. Trimming cost V 0 bases and J 8 bases, with 17 bases left between them. Per germline, CDR1 WNHNN and CDR2 SYGVQD (reference sequence). This CDR3 is 17 amino acids long. This CDR3 reads CASSESPTISVDSPLHF. CDR3 bases: TGCGCCAGCAGTGAGTCGCCGACTATCTCTGTCGATTCACCCCTCCACTTT.

This clone was observed a handful of times. This chain uses TRBV2 with TRBJ1-3; 8 bases are shared with TRBD1. CDR3 size: 15 residues. V was clipped by 5 bases and J by 4 bases; unmatched bases: 7. Looked up from germline, CDR1 is SNHLY and CDR2 is FYNNEI. CDR3 nucleotides: TGTGCCAGCAGTCAGGACAGGGCCTCGGGAAACACCATATATTTT. It is translated as CASSQDRASGNTIYF.